These 27 T cell receptor beta chains were all obtained from the same sample, sequenced in a study of Graves' ophthalmopathy and Graves' hyperthyroidism. The study amplified TCR beta CDR3 regions using RNA transcripts. Investigators did first-round RT-PCR with HTBI primers, then second-round multiplex PCR. MiXCR, applied by TCRdb to the multiplex PCR reads, yields one record per CDR3 protein. Among about 1.1 million distinct CDR3 sequences listed, roughly 35% were seen once. The source material was peripheral blood or thyroid tissue (not recorded which). The receptors stem from an adult man with Graves' hyperthyroidism.

V is TRBV19 and J is TRBJ2-7; 7 nucleotides match TRBD1. Germline V gene data show CDR1 as LNHDA and CDR2 as SQIVND (reference sequence). V dropped 5 bases and J dropped 5; count of bases not matched to a gene: 12. CDR3 length: 15 amino acids. CDR3 in DNA: TGTGCCAGTAGTCCTCGCCTAGGGGGCATACACGAGCAGTACTTC. Translating gives CASSPRLGGIHEQYF.

This clonotype was picked up many times. V is TRBV9 and J is TRBJ2-7, with 10 bases lining up with TRBD1. The CDR3 loop spans 15 amino acids. Trimming removed 2 bases from V and 3 bases from J; junction bases left unmatched: 5. From germline, CDR1 is SGDLS and CDR2 YYNGEE. DNA for the CDR3: TGTGCCAGCAGCGTGACAGGGGGCTCGTTCTACGAGCAGTACTTC. This codes for CASSVTGGSFYEQYF.

Notes on this clonotype: The junction departs from the called germline gene at one end, perhaps through a read error. This chain uses TRBV7-9 with TRBJ1-2, with D tentatively TRBD1 (5 bases). The germline V gene encodes CDR1 SEHNR and CDR2 FQNEAQ (reference sequence). The CDR3 spans 14 residues. The CDR3 DNA reads TGCGCCAACAGCACCTTCCAGGGTGCCTATGGCTACACCTTC. This translates into CANSTFQGAYGYTF.

The chain links TRBV25-1 to TRBJ1-4; D is possibly TRBD1 (5 bases). Germline CDR1 MGHDK, CDR2 SYGVNS. The CDR3 sequence is 16 residues long. V lost 6 bases, J lost 7 bases, and 21 bases lay in between. The CDR3, as DNA: TGTGCCAGCAGCGCCCGAGGAAGCGGGGGTGGTGAAAAACTGTTTTTT. It specifies CASSARGSGGGEKLFF.

V gene TRBV20-1 combines with J gene TRBJ1-6, with 7 bases aligning to TRBD1. The CDR3 length is 15 residues. The trim removed 2 bases at V and 7 bases at J, leaving 8 bases unmatched. Germline CDR1 and CDR2: DFQATT and SNEGSKA (reference sequence). For the CDR3, the DNA is TGCAGTGCTAGACCTACACAGGGGTCGAATTCACCCCTCCACTTT. This codes for CSARPTQGSNSPLHF.

This clonotype occurred a few times. The conserved phenylalanine or tryptophan is not found at the CDR3 terminus, so this likely reflects a read error. The DNA is left out, because the CDR3 cannot be placed on it with certainty; the CDR3 is given as TCRdb lists it. V usage is TRBV7-9 and J usage is TRBJ1-1; the table assigns TRBD1, which was not confirmed against the DNA. The CDR3 length is 11 residues, termini included. Germline assignment: CDR1 SEHNR and CDR2 FQNEAQ (reference sequence). CDR3 region: CASSPSRTATY.

This chain links TRBV3-1 with TRBJ1-3, with D possibly being TRBD1 (5 bases). V was trimmed by 5 bases and J by 4 bases, leaving 18 bases between them. Germline CDR1 is LGHDT and CDR2 is YNNKEL (reference sequence). This CDR3 has 16 amino acids. The CDR3 coding sequence is TGTGCCAGCAGCTTGGGAAGGGCTGGGGCAGGAAACACCATATATTTT. This encodes CASSLGRAGAGNTIYF.

The chain has TRBV20-1 and TRBJ2-5; TRBD2 might be the D (7 bases). Trimming pared 5 bases from V and 1 base from J, leaving 17 bases between. CDR3 length: 15 amino acids. CDR1 and CDR2 from the germline V gene are DFQATT and SNEGSKA (reference sequence). The CDR3 nucleotides read TGCAGTGCTCTAGGGGGGGCAGAGACCCAAGAGACCCAGTACTTC. Its protein product is CSALGGAETQETQYF.

This clonotype has at least ten counts. This chain joins TRBV29-1 and TRBJ2-7; D not resolved. CDR3 size: 12 residues. Germline-derived CDR1 and CDR2 are SQVTM and ANQGSEA. Trimming pared 4 bases from V and 4 bases from J, leaving 11 bases between. In DNA, the CDR3 is TGCAGCGTTGCTTCGGACGGGTACGAGCAGTACTTC. Amino acids: CSVASDGYEQYF.

This clonotype showed up just a few times. V and J are TRBV20-1 and TRBJ1-1, with 8 nucleotides matching TRBD1. The CDR3 is 14 residues long. CDR1 is DFQATT, CDR2 SNEGSKA, per germline (reference sequence). The V and J ends lost 6 bases and 4 bases, in that order; junction bases with no gene match: 10. CDR3 in amino acids: CSAPKTGEGTEAFF. CDR3 DNA: TGCAGTGCCCCGAAGACAGGGGAGGGCACTGAAGCTTTCTTT.

This chain uses TRBV7-3 with TRBJ2-7; 12 bases fit TRBD2. V was clipped by 2 bases and J by 5 bases; unmatched bases: 7. The V gene's germline CDR1 is SGHTA and CDR2 FQGTGA. The CDR3 length is 16 residues. CDR3 sequence reads: CASSLLAGGPQHEQYF. The CDR3 DNA reads as TGTGCCAGCAGCTTACTAGCGGGAGGGCCTCAACACGAGCAGTACTTC.

Many counts were recorded for this clonotype. The chain employs TRBV20-1 and TRBJ1-2; D might be TRBD1 (5 bases). The CDR3 runs to 14 residues. V shed 6 bases and J shed 7 bases, with 21 bases lying between them. Germline CDR1 is DFQATT and CDR2 is SNEGSKA (reference sequence). CDR3 nucleotides: TGCAGTGCCAACCTGCCGGGCCGGGACTCTGGCTACACCTTC. Translating it yields CSANLPGRDSGYTF.

This clonotype has a handful of counts. A much bigger clone sits one base away, suggesting this may be a read error. The chain joins TRBV10-3 to TRBJ1-1; D remains unclear. Germline CDR1 reads ENHRY; CDR2 reads SYGVKD. The CDR3 contains 15 residues. CDR3 DNA: TGTGCCATCAGTGAAAAGGGATTGGAGAACACTGAAGCTTCCTTT. Protein: CAISEKGLENTEASF.

The CDR3 sequence is CAGKPGQGLGEQYF. DNA for the CDR3: TGTGCCGGCAAACCGGGACAAGGCCTAGGCGAGCAGTACTTC. The V and J genes are TRBV6-6 and TRBJ2-7, with a possible D match to TRBD1 (6 bases). The CDR3 has 14 residues. V lost 11 bases to trimming and J lost 6 bases, with 23 bases between them. Looked up from germline, CDR1 is MNHNY and CDR2 is SVGAGI (reference sequence).

Details on this clonotype: A read error may produce the germline difference seen at one junction end. The chain joins TRBV7-2 to TRBJ2-6, with 7 bases matching TRBD1. The germline CDR1 and CDR2 sequences are SGHTA and FQGNSA. The CDR3 sequence is 15 residues long. The CDR3, as DNA: TGTGCCAGCAGCATATCGACAGGGTCTGGGAACACTGAAGCTTTC. Protein: CASSISTGSGNTEAF.

This clonotype showed up just a few times. A much bigger clone sits one base away, suggesting this may be a read error. V is TRBV19 and J is TRBJ1-4; the D is unclear. The CDR3 loop spans 11 amino acids. The germline V gene encodes CDR1 LNHDA and CDR2 SQIVND (reference sequence). CDR3 nucleotides: TGTGCCATCTCCGACACCGAAAAACTGGTTTTT. As protein: CAISDTEKLVF.

There are a few counts of this clonotype. This chain links TRBV2 with TRBJ1-4, with D hard to call. Germline values: CDR1 SNHLY, CDR2 FYNNEI. The length of the CDR3 is 14 residues. Trimming pared 1 base from V and 11 bases from J, leaving 14 bases between. The CDR3: CASSEDSSPLKLFF. For the CDR3, the DNA is TGTGCCAGCAGTGAAGACAGCTCCCCTTTGAAACTGTTTTTT.

As to this clonotype: At one end, the junction sequence differs from germline, possibly due to a read error. V usage is TRBV10-3 and J usage is TRBJ1-5, with TRBD1 matching over 8 bases. Per germline, CDR1 ENHRY and CDR2 SYGVKD. CDR3 length: 14 residues. The CDR3 reads CASSWDRSNQPQHF. Here the CDR3 DNA reads TGTGCCAGCAGTTGGGACAGGAGCAATCAGCCCCAGCATTTT.

This clonotype has at least ten counts. The chain couples TRBV5-1 to TRBJ1-1; D perhaps matches TRBD1 (6 bases). CDR3 length: 16 residues. The V end was cut by 5 bases, the J end by 0 bases, with 17 bases between. Germline values: CDR1 SGHRS, CDR2 YFSETQ. CDR3 nucleotides: TGCGCCAGCAGGACCGTAGGGGACACCATGAACACTGAAGCTTTCTTT. Protein: CASRTVGDTMNTEAFF.

V and J are TRBV7-2 and TRBJ1-1, with D tentatively TRBD1 (6 bases). CDR3 length: 14 residues. V was shortened by 2 bases and J by 3 bases, with 10 bases between the two germline ends. From germline, CDR1 is SGHTA and CDR2 FQGNSA. For the CDR3, the DNA is TGTGCCAGCAGCTTACTAAGGGGGGACACTGAAGCTTTCTTT. Its protein product is CASSLLRGDTEAFF.

As for this clonotype: One base away lies a much larger clone, so this may be a sequencing read error. This chain joins TRBV7-9 and TRBJ2-7; 8 nucleotides match TRBD1. CDR1 SEHNR and CDR2 FQNEAQ come from the germline V gene (reference sequence). This CDR3 has 13 amino acids. CDR3 region: CAGSLTRQGEQYF. CDR3 DNA sequence: TGTGCCGGCAGCTTAACGAGACAGGGGGAGCAGTACTTC.

The chain carries TRBV6-1 and TRBJ1-6; D gene uncertain. CDR1 and CDR2 from the germline V gene are MNHNS and SASEGT. This CDR3 comprises 13 residues. V lost 3 bases, J lost 10 bases, and 10 bases lay in between. DNA for the CDR3: TGTGCCAGCAGTGATAGCCTCAGATCACCCCTCCACTTT. It translates to CASSDSLRSPLHF.

This clonotype was observed at least ten times. This chain connects TRBV19 to TRBJ2-5; maybe TRBD2 (5 bases). Germline V gene lookup returns CDR1 LNHDA and CDR2 SQIVND (reference sequence). The V gene lost 4 bases and the J gene lost 8 bases, with 20 bases spanning the gap. This CDR3 contains 15 residues. The CDR3 loop is CASSRGDYPQVTQYF. The CDR3 DNA reads as TGTGCCAGTAGTAGGGGAGACTACCCCCAAGTCACCCAGTACTTC.

This clonotype was counted many times. J is TRBJ2-5 and V is TRBV12-3 or TRBV12-4, with D hard to call. V shed 1 base and J shed 5 bases, with 11 bases lying between them. The CDR3 spans 14 residues. This CDR3 is CASSLGGVRETQYF. The DNA of the CDR3 is TGTGCCAGCAGTTTAGGTGGTGTACGGGAGACCCAGTACTTC.

In this sample, this clonotype turned up many times. The chain carries TRBV11-2 and TRBJ1-1, with TRBD1 matching over 7 bases. The CDR3 extends over 16 amino acids. CDR1 is SGHAT, CDR2 FQNNGV, per germline. After removal of 8 bases from V and 1 base from J, the junction contained 13 bases not matched to a gene. This CDR3 reads CASRLLTGTANTEAFF. As DNA, the CDR3 is TGTGCCAGCCGGCTTCTTACCGGGACAGCGAACACTGAAGCTTTCTTT.

The chain is built from TRBV10-2 and TRBJ1-5, with D possibly being TRBD1 (5 bases). From germline, CDR1 is WSHSY and CDR2 SAAADI. CDR3 length equals 15 residues. Trimming took off 4 bases at V and 5 bases at J, with 15 bases between the two ends. CDR3 residues: CASSATSSRDQPQHF. CDR3 nucleotide sequence: TGCGCCAGCAGTGCCACCAGCAGCAGGGATCAGCCCCAGCATTTT.

This clonotype came up many times. The chain uses TRBV2 and TRBJ1-1; D is unresolved. Germline values: CDR1 SNHLY, CDR2 FYNNEI. Trimming removed 4 bases at V and 6 bases at J, with 9 bases between. The CDR3 contains 12 residues. In DNA, the CDR3 is TGTGCCAGCAGTGTTGGCGTGTCTGAAGCTTTCTTT. This sequence encodes CASSVGVSEAFF. Full variable domain (remainder filled in from reference TRBV2 and TRBJ1-1): EPEVTQTPSHQVTQMGQEVILRCVPISNHLYFYWYRQILGQKVEFLVSFYNNEISEKSEIFDDQFSVERPDGSNFTLKIRSTKLEDSAMYFCASSVGVSEAFFGQGTRLTVV.